The 7 T cell receptor beta chains reported below all come from one sample, sequenced in a study of post-analysis software for immune sequencing data. Study results and caveats: Four or five TRBV segments were significantly more frequent in patients than in controls. TRBV5-6, TRBV5-1 and TRBV20-1 were among these segments.

Carried by the TCR beta cDNA libraries were unique molecular identifiers. TCRdb independently ran MiXCR on the PCR reads; one entry per CDR3 protein. This table has hundreds of thousands of distinct CDR3 sequences, 30% to 45% appearing once. These receptors have no identified antigens. Sequenced input: blood. The source of these receptors is a girl under 18 with multiple sclerosis.

The chain recombines TRBV27 with TRBJ2-5; D may be TRBD1 (6 bases). The tail of the sequence fits TRBJ2-7 better, so the J call may be wrong. The CDR3 has 14 amino acids. Germline loops: CDR1 MNHEY, CDR2 SMNVEV (reference sequence). CDR3 sequence reads: CASSPWDNGSEQYF. CDR3 nucleotides: TGTGCCAGCAGTCCCTGGGACAACGGTTCCGAGCAGTACTTC.

J is TRBJ1-2 and V is TRBV3-1, with 7 bases fitting TRBD1. V dropped 0 bases and J dropped 8; count of bases not matched to a gene: 12. CDR3 length: 16 amino acids. Germline CDR1 is LGHDT and CDR2 is YNNKEL (reference sequence). CDR3 in DNA: TGTGCCAGCAGCCAAGATGAGGCAGGGGGAACGACGGGCTACACCTTC. Its translation: CASSQDEAGGTTGYTF.

This clonotype was observed a handful of times. This sequence joins TRBV5-6 and TRBJ2-5; possibly TRBD2 for D (6 bases). The CDR3 sequence is 15 residues long. Deletions cut 3 bases from V and 5 bases from J, with 17 bases between. CDR1 SGHDT and CDR2 YYEEEE come from the germline V gene. In DNA, the CDR3 is TGTGCCAGCAGCTCCGCCGGCGGGGAGTGGGAGACCCAGTACTTC. Translated: CASSSAGGEWETQYF.

The sample holds a few counts of this clonotype. The CDR3 spells CASIPDRAYNEQFF. CDR3 DNA: TGTGCCAGCATCCCGGACAGGGCCTACAATGAGCAGTTCTTC. The chain joins TRBV11-2 to TRBJ2-1, with TRBD1 matching over 8 bases. V trimming: 7 bases; J trimming: 2 bases; junction bases outside the gene matches: 4. This CDR3 has 14 amino acids. Germline V CDR1 and CDR2: SGHAT, FQNNGV.

About this clonotype: One junction end does not reproduce the germline sequence, and a read error may be involved. The V gene is TRBV5-6, the J gene TRBJ2-3, with D perhaps matching TRBD1 (5 bases). Germline loops: CDR1 SGHDT, CDR2 YYEEEE. CDR3 length: 15 amino acids. Here the CDR3 reads CASSFSWKATDTQYF. For the CDR3, the DNA is TGTGCCAGCAGCTTTTCCTGGAAGGCGACAGATACACAGTATTTT. The complete variable domain, with remaining parts taken from reference TRBV5-6 and TRBJ2-3, reads DAGVTQSPTHLIKTRGQQVTLRCSPKSGHDTVSWYQQALGQGPQFIFQYYEEEERQRGNFPDRFSGHQFPNYSSELNVNALLLGDSALYLCASSFSWKATDTQYFGPGTRLTVL.

The chain links TRBV28 to TRBJ2-5, with D possibly matching TRBD2 (6 bases). Looked up from germline, CDR1 is MDHEN and CDR2 is SYDVKM. Trimming pared 8 bases from V and 3 bases from J, leaving 19 bases between. The CDR3 is made up of 15 amino acids. In DNA form, the CDR3 reads TGTGCCAGCGTGGCCTGGCGGGGAGGAAAAGAGACCCAGTACTTC. It specifies CASVAWRGGKETQYF.

DNA for the CDR3: TGCGCCAGCAGCTTAACAGGGGGCGTCTACGAGCAGTACTTC. Translated, it gives CASSLTGGVYEQYF. The rearrangement links TRBV5-1 to TRBJ2-7, with 9 nucleotides matching TRBD1. Unmatched junction bases numbered 3, after V lost 2 bases and J lost 3 bases. From germline, CDR1 is SGHRS and CDR2 YFSETQ. The CDR3 contains 14 residues.